This passage covers 22 T cell receptor beta chains from one sample sequenced in a study of CD8+CD57+ T cells in acquired aplastic anemia. Profiling of TCR beta VDJ combinations and CDR3 sequences used genomic DNA as template. TCRdb re-called the reads with MiXCR, one entry per CDR3 protein. The sample has 200,000 or so distinct CDR3 sequences, 50% to 75% seen once. Material for sequencing was sorted CD4+, CD8+, or CD8+CD57+ T cells (not recorded which) from PBMCs. These receptors all come from a human donor with severe aplastic anemia or a healthy control (not recorded which).

The chain carries TRBV5-1 and TRBJ2-1; D unresolved. The CDR3 runs 14 residues. Germline-derived CDR1 and CDR2 are SGHRS and YFSETQ. Trimming removed 4 bases from V and 5 bases from J, with 13 bases in between. CDR3 nucleotides: TGCGCCAGCAGCGGGATGGACGGACACAATGAGCAGTTCTTC. Translated, it gives CASSGMDGHNEQFF.

V gene TRBV19 combines with J gene TRBJ1-1; a weak D match, TRBD1 (6 bases). CDR1 is LNHDA, CDR2 SQIVND, per germline (reference sequence). V lost 5 bases and J lost 5, with 9 bases in between. CDR3 length equals 12 residues. Here the CDR3 reads CASSVGATEAFF. CDR3 DNA: TGTGCCAGTAGTGTGGGGGCGACTGAAGCTTTCTTT.

This chain connects TRBV19 to TRBJ1-4; D unclear. Germline lookup yields CDR1 LNHDA and CDR2 SQIVND (reference sequence). V gave up 0 bases and J gave up 10 bases, with 9 bases separating them. This CDR3 spans 13 amino acids. CDR3 region: CASSIDPSGKLFF. In DNA, the CDR3 is TGTGCCAGTAGTATAGATCCATCCGGAAAACTGTTTTTT.

V usage is TRBV2 and J usage is TRBJ2-6, with TRBD1 matching 7 bases. V shed 5 bases and J 0 bases; nucleotides not matched to a gene: 10. Germline V gene sequence: CDR1 SNHLY, CDR2 FYNNEI. The CDR3 consists of 18 residues. In nucleotides, the CDR3 is TGTGCCAGCAGTTTATCGACAGGGCGACCCTCTGGGGCCAACGTCCTGACTTTC. This sequence encodes CASSLSTGRPSGANVLTF.

This chain uses TRBV2 with TRBJ2-1; the D is unclear. Trimming cost V 0 bases and J 7 bases, with 4 bases left between them. The germline V gene encodes CDR1 SNHLY and CDR2 FYNNEI. This CDR3 has 12 residues. For the CDR3, the DNA is TGTGCCAGCAGTGAAGCCTGGAATGAGCAGTTCTTC. Translating it yields CASSEAWNEQFF.

This chain links TRBV19 with TRBJ1-4; no clear D. CDR1 is LNHDA and CDR2 is SQIVND in the germline V gene (reference sequence). The CDR3 contains 16 residues. V was clipped by 3 bases and J by 6 bases, with 17 bases between them. The CDR3 here is CASSIGRPPGDEKLFF. The CDR3 DNA follows: TGTGCCAGTAGTATCGGTCGACCGCCTGGCGATGAAAAACTGTTTTTT. The entire variable domain, with the rest obtained from reference TRBV19 and TRBJ1-4, is as follows: DGGITQSPKYLFRKEGQNVTLSCEQNLNHDAMYWYRQDPGQGLRLIYYSQIVNDFQKGDIAEGYSVSREKKESFPLTVTSAQKNPTAFYLCASSIGRPPGDEKLFFGSGTQLSVL.

The V call is TRBV24-1, the J call TRBJ1-5, with D perhaps TRBD1 (6 bases). There are 13 residues in the CDR3. CDR1 is KGHDR and CDR2 is SFDVKD in the germline V gene. Trimming left V 2 bases short and J 5 bases short, with 6 bases between. The CDR3 nucleotides are TGTGCCACCAGTGATTCAGGGGATCAGCCCCAGCATTTT. This translates into CATSDSGDQPQHF.

The J gene is TRBJ2-7, the V gene TRBV7-2, with D hard to call. V lost 4 bases and J 0 bases, leaving 16 bases between the germline ends. The CDR3 is 16 residues long. Germline V gene data show CDR1 as SGHTA and CDR2 as FQGNSA. Here the CDR3 DNA reads TGTGCCAGCAGCTCCTCGGGCAGGACCTACTCCTACGAGCAGTACTTC. Residues: CASSSSGRTYSYEQYF.

This clonotype has a handful of counts. V gene TRBV27 combines with J gene TRBJ2-7; tentative D call: TRBD1 (5 bases). The CDR3 is 13 amino acids. Looked up from germline, CDR1 is MNHEY and CDR2 is SMNVEV (reference sequence). Trimming removed 2 bases from V and 3 bases from J, with 8 bases in between. CDR3 loop: CASSLGANYEQYF. CDR3 nucleotide sequence: TGTGCCAGCAGTTTAGGGGCCAACTACGAGCAGTACTTC.

CDR3 in amino acids: CASSVAGTGEKLFF. As DNA, the CDR3 is TGTGCCAGCAGCGTAGCTGGTACGGGTGAAAAACTGTTTTTT. This chain uses TRBV9 with TRBJ1-4; D gene ambiguous. CDR1 and CDR2 from the germline V gene are SGDLS and YYNGEE. The ends were cut back, 0 bases at V and 7 bases at J, with 10 bases in the middle. This CDR3 comprises 14 residues.

This clonotype was detected a few times. The rearrangement joins TRBV7-9 to TRBJ2-1; D is perhaps TRBD1 or TRBD2 (5 bases each). V was shortened by 6 bases and J by 5 bases, with 14 bases between the two germline ends. Per the germline V gene, CDR1 is SEHNR and CDR2 is FQNEAQ (reference sequence). CDR3 length: 14 amino acids. The CDR3 is CASSQGDTNNEQFF. The CDR3 nucleotides are TGTGCCAGCAGTCAGGGAGATACAAACAATGAGCAGTTCTTC.

Worth noting for this clonotype: Just one base apart from a much larger clone, this may be a read error. The V gene is TRBV9, the J gene TRBJ1-6; D not certain. From germline, CDR1 is SGDLS and CDR2 YYNGEE. Trimming stripped 7 bases from V and 7 bases from J, with 9 bases between. The CDR3 has 12 residues. This CDR3 reads CASGASNSPLHF. CDR3 sequence (DNA): TGTGCCAGCGGCGCCTCGAATTCACCCCTCCACTTT.

Concerning this clonotype itself: The junction departs from germline at one end; a sequencing error may be responsible. The chain employs TRBV19 and TRBJ2-1; TRBD1 might be the D (5 bases). Germline V CDR1 and CDR2: LNHDA, SQIVND (reference sequence). This CDR3 contains 14 residues. In nucleotides, the CDR3 is TGTGCCAGTAGTATGGGGCAACATAGCAATCAGCAGTTCTTC. This codes for CASSMGQHSNQQFF.

There are many counts of this clonotype. The chain recombines TRBV20-1 with TRBJ2-7; 8 bases agree with TRBD2. This CDR3 has 18 residues. CDR1 is DFQATT, CDR2 SNEGSKA, per germline (reference sequence). The V and J ends lost 0 bases and 2 bases, in that order; junction bases with no gene match: 15. The CDR3 nucleotides are TGCAGTGCTAGAGATTTTTTGGGTAAGCGGGGGACCGCCTACGAGCAGTACTTC. It specifies CSARDFLGKRGTAYEQYF.

CDR3 nucleotides: TGTGCCACCAGGGGCGGACTCGGTGGCGAGGCTGTGGGGCAGTTCTTC. Translated, it gives CATRGGLGGEAVGQFF. The chain couples TRBV24-1 to TRBJ2-1; TRBD2 might be the D (5 bases). Germline V gene lookup returns CDR1 KGHDR and CDR2 SFDVKD. This CDR3 has 16 residues. V was pared by 7 bases and J by 12 bases, with 27 bases between.

The chain has TRBV9 and TRBJ2-5, with 7 bases fitting TRBD1. Germline CDR1 is SGDLS and CDR2 is YYNGEE. The CDR3 is 13 amino acids. Trimming took 3 bases from V and 5 from J; bases not matched to a gene: 4. CDR3 residues: CASSGHRGETQYF. The CDR3 bases are TGTGCCAGCAGCGGACACAGGGGCGAGACCCAGTACTTC.

This clonotype was seen repeatedly, ten times or more. The CDR3 sequence is CASGPSPGGLYEQYF. The CDR3 nucleotides read TGTGCCAGCGGACCCTCCCCTGGGGGGCTCTACGAGCAGTACTTC. The V and J genes are TRBV6-5 and TRBJ2-7; D tentatively fits TRBD1 or TRBD2 (6 bases each). CDR1 is MNHEY, CDR2 SVGAGI, per germline. Trimming stripped 8 bases from V and 3 bases from J, with 20 bases between. The CDR3 runs 15 residues.

The V gene is TRBV7-8, the J gene TRBJ2-1; tentative D call: TRBD2 (5 bases). CDR3 length equals 13 residues. The V end was cut by 1 base, the J end by 10 bases, with 11 bases between. CDR1 is SGHVS, CDR2 FQNEAQ, per germline. The CDR3 nucleotides are TGTGCCAGCAGCTTAGTCCTAGCCAACGAGCAGTTCTTC. Residues: CASSLVLANEQFF.

The chain couples TRBV7-2 to TRBJ2-5; 8 positions agree with TRBD2. The J segment lost 0 bases and the V segment lost 7 bases, leaving 7 bases of the junction unmatched. Germline assignment: CDR1 SGHTA and CDR2 FQGNSA. The CDR3 extends over 15 amino acids. The CDR3 sequence: CASIPGGGYQETQYF. Here the CDR3 DNA reads TGTGCCAGCATCCCTGGCGGGGGGTACCAAGAGACCCAGTACTTC.

The J gene is TRBJ2-7, the V gene TRBV20-1; D is unclear. Per the germline V gene, CDR1 is DFQATT and CDR2 is SNEGSKA (reference sequence). V was shortened by 3 bases and J by 6 bases, with 15 bases between the two germline ends. This CDR3 has 13 amino acids. CDR3 protein: CSASKGGPGEQYF. CDR3 nucleotide sequence: TGCAGTGCTAGTAAGGGCGGACCGGGCGAGCAGTACTTC.

Many counts were recorded for this clonotype. This sequence joins TRBV15 and TRBJ1-6; D not certain. Germline V gives CDR1 LNHNV, CDR2 YYDKDF (reference sequence). V lost 0 bases and J lost 14, with 14 bases in between. There are 14 residues in the CDR3. This CDR3 is CATSRDLEAESLHF. CDR3 coding DNA: TGTGCCACCAGCAGAGATCTCGAGGCAGAATCCCTCCACTTT.

This clonotype has at least ten counts. CDR3 region: CSAWGGLREQYF. Here the CDR3 DNA reads TGCAGCGCCTGGGGGGGGCTACGGGAGCAGTACTTC. The chain combines TRBV29-1 with TRBJ2-7; TRBD2 might be the D (7 bases). Germline V lookup: CDR1 SQVTM, CDR2 ANQGSEA. The V and J ends lost 7 bases and 7 bases respectively, with 17 bases between them. The CDR3 has 12 amino acids.